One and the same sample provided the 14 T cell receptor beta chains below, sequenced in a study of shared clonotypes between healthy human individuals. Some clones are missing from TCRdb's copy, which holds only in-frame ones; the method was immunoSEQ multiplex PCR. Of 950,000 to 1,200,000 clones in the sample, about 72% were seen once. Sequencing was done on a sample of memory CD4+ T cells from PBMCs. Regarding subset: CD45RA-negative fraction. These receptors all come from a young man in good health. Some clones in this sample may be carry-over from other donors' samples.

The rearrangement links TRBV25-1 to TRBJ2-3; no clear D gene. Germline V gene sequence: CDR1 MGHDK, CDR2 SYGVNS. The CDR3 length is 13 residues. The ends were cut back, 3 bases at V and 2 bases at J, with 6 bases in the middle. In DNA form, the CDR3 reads TGTGCCAGCAGTGACAGGTTCACAGATACGCAGTATTTT. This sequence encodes CASSDRFTDTQYF.

The CDR3 spells CASSPSRDREGINYGYTF. CDR3 sequence (DNA): TGTGCCAGCAGCCCCTCCCGGGACAGGGAAGGCATTAACTATGGCTACACCTTC. The chain recombines TRBV11-3 with TRBJ1-2; 9 bases match TRBD1. CDR1 and CDR2 from the germline V gene are SGHNT and YENEEA. The CDR3 length is 18 residues. Trimming removed 5 bases from V and 1 base from J; junction bases left unmatched: 14.

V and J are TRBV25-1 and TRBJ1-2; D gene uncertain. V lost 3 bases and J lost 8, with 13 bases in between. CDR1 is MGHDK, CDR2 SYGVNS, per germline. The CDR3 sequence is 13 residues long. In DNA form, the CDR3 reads TGTGCCAGCAGTGACCCGTTCAGGAACGGCTACACCTTC. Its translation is CASSDPFRNGYTF.

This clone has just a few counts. This CDR3 is CASVGHPLAGGMFYEQFF. DNA for the CDR3: TGTGCCAGCGTTGGACATCCACTAGCGGGAGGGATGTTCTATGAGCAGTTCTTC. The chain recombines TRBV25-1 with TRBJ2-1; 13 positions agree with TRBD2. The V gene's germline CDR1 is MGHDK and CDR2 SYGVNS. V lost 8 bases, J lost 8 bases, and 18 bases stayed unmatched. This CDR3 has 18 residues. Filled out from reference TRBV25-1 and TRBJ2-1, the complete variable domain reads EADIYQTPRYLVIGTGKKITLECSQTMGHDKMYWYQQDPGMELHLIHYSYGVNSTEKGDLSSESTVSRIRTEHFPLTLESARPSHTSQYLCASVGHPLAGGMFYEQFFGPGTRLTVL.

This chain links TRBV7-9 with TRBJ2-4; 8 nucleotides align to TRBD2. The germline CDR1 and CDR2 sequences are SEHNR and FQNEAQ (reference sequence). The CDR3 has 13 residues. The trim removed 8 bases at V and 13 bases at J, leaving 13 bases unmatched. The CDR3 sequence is CASSVPGRELQYF. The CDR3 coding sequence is TGTGCCAGCTCCGTGCCCGGGAGGGAATTACAGTACTTC.

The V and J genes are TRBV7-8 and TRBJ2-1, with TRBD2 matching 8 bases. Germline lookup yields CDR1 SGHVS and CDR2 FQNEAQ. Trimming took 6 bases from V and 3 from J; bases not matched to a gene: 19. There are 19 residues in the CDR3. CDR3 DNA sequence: TGTGCCAGCAGTTACCGACAGTTACTTAGCGGGGTTATCTACAATGAGCAGTTCTTC. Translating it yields CASSYRQLLSGVIYNEQFF.

The chain's CDR3 is CASSEQPQNGGYTF. CDR3 sequence (DNA): TGTGCCAGCAGTGAACAGCCACAGAACGGCGGCTACACCTTC. The chain is built from TRBV6-1 and TRBJ1-2; D call uncertain. From germline, CDR1 is MNHNS and CDR2 SASEGT. The V and J ends lost 2 bases and 8 bases respectively, with 15 bases between them. The CDR3 is 14 amino acids.

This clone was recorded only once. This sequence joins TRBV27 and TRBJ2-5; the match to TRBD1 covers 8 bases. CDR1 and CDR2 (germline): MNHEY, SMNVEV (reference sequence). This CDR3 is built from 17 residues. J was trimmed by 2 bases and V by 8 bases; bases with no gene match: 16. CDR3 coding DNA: TGTGCCAGCCGACATTCTGGACAGGGTAGTAGGCAAGAGACCCAGTACTTC. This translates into CASRHSGQGSRQETQYF.

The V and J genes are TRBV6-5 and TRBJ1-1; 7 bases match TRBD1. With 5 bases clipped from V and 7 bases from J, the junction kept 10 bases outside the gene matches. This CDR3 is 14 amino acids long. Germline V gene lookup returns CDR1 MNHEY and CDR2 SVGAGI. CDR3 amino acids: CASSQGGRVGEAFF. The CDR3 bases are TGTGCCAGCAGTCAAGGGGGCAGGGTTGGTGAAGCTTTCTTT.

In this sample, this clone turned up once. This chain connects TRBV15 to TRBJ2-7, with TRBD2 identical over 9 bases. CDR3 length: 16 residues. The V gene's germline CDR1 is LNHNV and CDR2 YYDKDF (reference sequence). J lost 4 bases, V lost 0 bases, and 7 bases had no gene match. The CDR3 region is CATSRDRIAGVYEQYF. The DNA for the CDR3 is TGTGCCACCAGCAGAGATCGGATAGCGGGAGTATACGAGCAGTACTTC.

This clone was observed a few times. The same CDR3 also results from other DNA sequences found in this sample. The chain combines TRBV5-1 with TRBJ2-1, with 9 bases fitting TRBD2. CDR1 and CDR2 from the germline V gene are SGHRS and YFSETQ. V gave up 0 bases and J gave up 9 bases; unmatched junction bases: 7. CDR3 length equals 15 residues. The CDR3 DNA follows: TGCGCCAGCAGCTTGGGGCTAGCGGGGTCCGGTGAGCAGTTCTTC. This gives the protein CASSLGLAGSGEQFF.

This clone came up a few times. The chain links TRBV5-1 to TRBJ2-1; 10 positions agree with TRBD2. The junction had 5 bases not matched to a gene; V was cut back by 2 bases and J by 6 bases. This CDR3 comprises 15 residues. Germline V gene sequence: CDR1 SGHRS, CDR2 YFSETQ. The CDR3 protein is CASSFLAGVTNEQFF. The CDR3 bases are TGCGCCAGCAGCTTCCTAGCGGGGGTTACCAATGAGCAGTTCTTC.

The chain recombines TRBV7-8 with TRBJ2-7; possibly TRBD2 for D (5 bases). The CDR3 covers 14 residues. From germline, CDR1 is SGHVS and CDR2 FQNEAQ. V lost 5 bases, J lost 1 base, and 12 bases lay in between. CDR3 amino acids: CASSRTSHSYEQYF. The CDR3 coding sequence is TGTGCCAGCAGCAGGACTTCGCATTCCTACGAGCAGTACTTC.

The CDR3 loop is CASKLIAGDTDTQYF. In DNA, the CDR3 is TGCGCCAGCAAACTTATAGCGGGAGACACAGATACGCAGTATTTT. The chain uses TRBV5-1 and TRBJ2-3, with 9 nucleotides matching TRBD2. Trimming took 6 bases from V and 2 from J; bases not matched to a gene: 7. The CDR3 has 15 amino acids. Germline values: CDR1 SGHRS, CDR2 YFSETQ.